One sample yielded the 15 T cell receptor beta chains listed below, sequenced in a study of shared clonotypes between healthy human individuals. The protocol was immunoSEQ multiplex PCR, while the TCRdb copy is restricted to in-frame clones and leaves out a portion. The sample holds under 2.5 million clones; around 90% are singletons and the top ten take approximately 0.39%. Sequencing used naive CD4+ T cells from PBMCs. Subset specified: CD45RA+ positively selected. The receptors come from a man between 18 and 35 years old in good health. Some clones in this sample may be carry-over from other donors' samples.

This chain connects TRBV4-3 to TRBJ1-4, with D perhaps matching TRBD1 (5 bases). Germline V gene data show CDR1 as LGHNA and CDR2 as YSLEER. The CDR3 sequence is 15 residues long. Trimming took off 0 bases at V and 7 bases at J, with 12 bases between the two ends. CDR3 region: CASSQDGREGEKLFF. In DNA form, the CDR3 reads TGCGCCAGCAGCCAAGATGGCAGGGAAGGTGAAAAACTGTTTTTT.

The chain is built from TRBV5-1 and TRBJ2-1, with D unclear. The CDR3 length is 12 residues. Germline loops: CDR1 SGHRS, CDR2 YFSETQ. V was trimmed by 4 bases and J by 3 bases, leaving 5 bases between them. This chain's CDR3 is CASSRLYNEQFF. CDR3 nucleotides: TGCGCCAGCAGCCGACTCTACAATGAGCAGTTCTTC.

The chain couples TRBV4-1 to TRBJ1-6, with 8 nucleotides matching TRBD1. Germline trimming cut 1 base from V and 8 bases from J; bases unmatched to any gene: 4. Germline lookup yields CDR1 MGHRA and CDR2 YSYEKL. The CDR3 extends over 15 amino acids. The CDR3, as DNA: TGCGCCAGCAGCCAAGGGACAGGGTACGATTCACCCCTCCACTTT. Amino acid sequence: CASSQGTGYDSPLHF.

There are a few counts of this clone. The chain uses TRBV27 and TRBJ1-4; D gene ambiguous. V was trimmed by 4 bases and J by 8 bases, leaving 11 bases between them. The length of the CDR3 is 13 residues. Germline V gene sequence: CDR1 MNHEY, CDR2 SMNVEV (reference sequence). CDR3 loop: CASSSTTVEKLFF. CDR3 DNA: TGTGCCAGCAGTTCCACGACCGTCGAAAAACTGTTTTTT.

This sequence joins TRBV6-5 and TRBJ2-7; no clear D gene. The CDR3 contains 14 residues. The V end was cut by 0 bases, the J end by 3 bases, with 9 bases between. CDR1 and CDR2 from the germline V gene are MNHEY and SVGAGI. This CDR3 is CASSYSQVGYEQYF. The CDR3 DNA is TGTGCCAGCAGTTACTCCCAGGTGGGCTACGAGCAGTACTTC.

This clone was detected only once. This chain links TRBV11-3 with TRBJ2-3; a weak D match, TRBD1 (5 bases). V lost 4 bases, J lost 0 bases, and 11 bases lay in between. Germline assignment: CDR1 SGHNT and CDR2 YENEEA. The CDR3 has 15 residues. This CDR3 is CASSSFGASTDTQYF. CDR3 coding DNA: TGTGCCAGCAGCTCCTTTGGGGCCAGCACAGATACGCAGTATTTT.

V gene TRBV7-2 combines with J gene TRBJ2-7, with 7 bases matching TRBD2. Germline V gene sequence: CDR1 SGHTA, CDR2 FQGNSA. This CDR3 contains 16 residues. After removal of 5 bases from V and 5 bases from J, the junction contained 15 bases not matched to a gene. In DNA form, the CDR3 reads TGTGCCAGCAGCCCTCAAGCGGCGGGAGTTGTTGACGAGCAGTACTTC. It translates to CASSPQAAGVVDEQYF.

The chain has TRBV7-2 and TRBJ1-3; 9 bases are a match to TRBD1. This CDR3 spans 16 amino acids. Germline values: CDR1 SGHTA, CDR2 FQGNSA. V shed 3 bases, J shed 3 bases, and the junction held 6 bases outside the gene matches. The CDR3 DNA follows: TGTGCCAGCAGCTTTACCGGGACAGGGATTGGAAACACCATATATTTT. Protein sequence: CASSFTGTGIGNTIYF.

For this clone: The sample holds other DNA sequences that translate to the same CDR3. The chain recombines TRBV29-1 with TRBJ2-5; D gene uncertain. V dropped 6 bases and J dropped 1 base, with 3 bases sitting between them. This CDR3 spans 10 amino acids. The germline CDR1 and CDR2 sequences are SQVTM and ANQGSEA. CDR3 in DNA: TGCAGCGTCGTCCAAGAGACCCAGTACTTC. Translation: CSVVQETQYF. The full variable domain, completed using reference TRBV29-1 and TRBJ2-5, is SAVISQKPSRDICQRGTSLTIQCQVDSQVTMMFWYRQQPGQSLTLIATANQGSEATYESGFVIDKFPISRPNLTFSTLTVSNMSPEDSSIYLCSVVQETQYFGPGTRLLVL.

The chain links TRBV4-2 to TRBJ1-3, with D perhaps matching TRBD1 (5 bases). V lost 6 bases and J 3 bases, leaving 18 bases between the germline ends. Looked up from germline, CDR1 is LGHNA and CDR2 is YNFKEQ. The CDR3 totals 16 residues. The CDR3: CASRLGGEGSGNTIYF. In DNA, the CDR3 is TGTGCCAGCAGACTCGGGGGGGAGGGAAGTGGAAACACCATATATTTT.

A few counts support this clone. This sequence joins TRBV7-2 and TRBJ1-5, with 7 nucleotides matching TRBD1. Germline CDR1 and CDR2: SGHTA and FQGNSA. The CDR3 runs to 14 residues. The V gene end was trimmed by 5 bases and the J gene end by 3 bases; junction bases not matched to a gene: 4. The CDR3 DNA reads TGTGCCAGCAGCCCGGACAGGATCAATCAGCCCCAGCATTTT. This codes for CASSPDRINQPQHF.

The J gene is TRBJ1-1, the V gene TRBV18; D uncertain. Deletions cut 0 bases from V and 4 bases from J, with 9 bases between. Germline V gene sequence: CDR1 KGHSH, CDR2 LQKENI. The CDR3 runs to 14 residues. For the CDR3, the DNA is TGTGCCAGCTCACCACCATCTTCGGGCACTGAAGCTTTCTTT. This codes for CASSPPSSGTEAFF.

This clone was recorded only once. This rearrangement joins TRBV9 to TRBJ2-3, with D possibly being TRBD2 (5 bases). Germline CDR1 is SGDLS and CDR2 is YYNGEE. The CDR3 is 17 residues long. V shed 4 bases and J shed 3 bases, with 21 bases lying between them. CDR3 sequence (DNA): TGTGCCAGCAGCCCGCGACCGGGCCTCGAGGGTACAGATACGCAGTATTTT. It is translated as CASSPRPGLEGTDTQYF.

The chain carries TRBV6-5 and TRBJ2-7; D is unresolved. The CDR3 contains 12 residues. V gave up 6 bases and J gave up 1 base, with 7 bases separating them. The germline V gene has CDR1 MNHEY and CDR2 SVGAGI. CDR3 protein: CASRAQSYEQYF. As DNA, the CDR3 is TGTGCCAGCAGGGCCCAGTCCTACGAGCAGTACTTC.

This chain connects TRBV28 to TRBJ2-2; TRBD1 agrees at 8 bases. The CDR3 runs 16 residues. Germline CDR1 is MDHEN and CDR2 is SYDVKM. After removal of 5 bases from V and 6 bases from J, the junction contained 11 bases not matched to a gene. The CDR3 region has the DNA TGTGCCAGCAGTACACCGGACAGGGTGGGAGCCGGGGAGCTGTTTTTT. Protein product: CASSTPDRVGAGELFF.